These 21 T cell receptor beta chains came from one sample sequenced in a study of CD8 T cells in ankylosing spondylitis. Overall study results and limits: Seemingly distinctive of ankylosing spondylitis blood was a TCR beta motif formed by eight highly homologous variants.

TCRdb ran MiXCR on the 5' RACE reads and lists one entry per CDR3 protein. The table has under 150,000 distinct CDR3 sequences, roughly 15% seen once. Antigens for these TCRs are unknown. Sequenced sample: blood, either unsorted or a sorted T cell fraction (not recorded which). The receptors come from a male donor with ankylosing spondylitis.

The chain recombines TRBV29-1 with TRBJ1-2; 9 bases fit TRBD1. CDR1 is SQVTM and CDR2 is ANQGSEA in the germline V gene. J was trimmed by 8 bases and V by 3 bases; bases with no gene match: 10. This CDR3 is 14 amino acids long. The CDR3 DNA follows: TGCAGCGTTGAGGAGGAGACAGGGGGTCGGGGCTACACCTTC. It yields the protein CSVEEETGGRGYTF.

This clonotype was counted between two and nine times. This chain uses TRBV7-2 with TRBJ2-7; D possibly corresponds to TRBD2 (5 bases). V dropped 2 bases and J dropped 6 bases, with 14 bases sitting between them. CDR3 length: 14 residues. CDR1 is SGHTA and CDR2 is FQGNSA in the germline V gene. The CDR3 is CASSLLFQDFEQYF. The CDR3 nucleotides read TGTGCCAGCAGCTTACTTTTTCAGGACTTCGAGCAGTACTTC.

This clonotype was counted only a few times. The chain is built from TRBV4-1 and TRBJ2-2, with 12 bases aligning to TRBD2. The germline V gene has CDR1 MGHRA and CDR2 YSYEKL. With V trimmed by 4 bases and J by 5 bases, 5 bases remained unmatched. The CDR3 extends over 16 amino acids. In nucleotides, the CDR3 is TGCGCCAGCAGCCCCCGGACTAGCGGGACTACCGGGGAGCTGTTTTTT. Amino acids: CASSPRTSGTTGELFF.

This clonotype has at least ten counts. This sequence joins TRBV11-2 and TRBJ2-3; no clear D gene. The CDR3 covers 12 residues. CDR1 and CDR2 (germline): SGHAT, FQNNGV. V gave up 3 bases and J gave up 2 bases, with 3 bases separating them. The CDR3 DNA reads TGTGCCAGCAGCTTGGACACAGATACGCAGTATTTT. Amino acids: CASSLDTDTQYF.

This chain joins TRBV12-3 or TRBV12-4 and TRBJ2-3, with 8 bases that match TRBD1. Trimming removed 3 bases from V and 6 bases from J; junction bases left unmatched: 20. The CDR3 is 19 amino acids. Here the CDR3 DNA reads TGTGCCAGCAGTTTTCTTCTGCGGGCAGGGGGCCACCTCTTGGATACGCAGTATTTT. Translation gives CASSFLLRAGGHLLDTQYF.

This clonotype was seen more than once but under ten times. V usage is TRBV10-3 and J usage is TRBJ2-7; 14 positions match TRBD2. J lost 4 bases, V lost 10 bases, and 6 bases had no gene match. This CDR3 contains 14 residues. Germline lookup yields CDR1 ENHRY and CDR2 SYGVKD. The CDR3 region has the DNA TGTGCCACGGGACTAGCGGGAGTAAAGTACGAGCAGTACTTC. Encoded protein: CATGLAGVKYEQYF.

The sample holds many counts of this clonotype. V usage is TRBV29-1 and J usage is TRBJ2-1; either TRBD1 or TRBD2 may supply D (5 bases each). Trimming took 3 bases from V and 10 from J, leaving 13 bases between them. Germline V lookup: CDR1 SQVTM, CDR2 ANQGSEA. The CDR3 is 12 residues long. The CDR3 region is CSVEGSGTEQFF. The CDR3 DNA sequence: TGCAGCGTTGAGGGGTCCGGGACCGAGCAGTTCTTC.

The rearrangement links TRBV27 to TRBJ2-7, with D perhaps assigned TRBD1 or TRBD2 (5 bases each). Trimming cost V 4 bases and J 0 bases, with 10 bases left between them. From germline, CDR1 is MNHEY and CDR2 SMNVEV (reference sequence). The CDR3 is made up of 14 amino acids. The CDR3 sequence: CASSSGPSSYEQYF. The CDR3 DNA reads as TGTGCCAGCAGTTCGGGACCTTCCTCCTACGAGCAGTACTTC.

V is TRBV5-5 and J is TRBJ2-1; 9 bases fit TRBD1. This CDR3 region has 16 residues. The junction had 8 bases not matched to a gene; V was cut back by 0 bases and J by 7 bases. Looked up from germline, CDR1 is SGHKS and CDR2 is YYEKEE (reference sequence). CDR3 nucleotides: TGTGCCAGCAGCTTGGGAGACAGGGGGGTGAAAAATGAGCAGTTCTTC. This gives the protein CASSLGDRGVKNEQFF.

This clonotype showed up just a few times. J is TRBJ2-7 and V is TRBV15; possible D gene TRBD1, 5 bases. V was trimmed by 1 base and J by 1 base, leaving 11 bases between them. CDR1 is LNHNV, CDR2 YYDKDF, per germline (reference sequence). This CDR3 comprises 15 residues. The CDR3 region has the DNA TGTGCCACCAGCAGAGCCTTGGACATTTCCTACGAGCAGTACTTC. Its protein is CATSRALDISYEQYF.

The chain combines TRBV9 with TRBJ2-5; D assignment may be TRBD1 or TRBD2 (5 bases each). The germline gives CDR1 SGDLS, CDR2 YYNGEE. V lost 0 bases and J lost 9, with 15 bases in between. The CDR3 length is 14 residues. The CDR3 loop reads CASSVGGTPKAQYF. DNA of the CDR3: TGTGCCAGCAGCGTAGGTGGGACGCCCAAGGCCCAGTACTTC.

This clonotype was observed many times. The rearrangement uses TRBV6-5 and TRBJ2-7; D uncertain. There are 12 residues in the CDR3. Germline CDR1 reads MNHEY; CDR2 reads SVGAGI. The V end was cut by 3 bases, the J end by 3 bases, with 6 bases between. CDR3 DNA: TGTGCCAGCAGTTATCCTTACTACGAGCAGTACTTC. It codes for CASSYPYYEQYF.

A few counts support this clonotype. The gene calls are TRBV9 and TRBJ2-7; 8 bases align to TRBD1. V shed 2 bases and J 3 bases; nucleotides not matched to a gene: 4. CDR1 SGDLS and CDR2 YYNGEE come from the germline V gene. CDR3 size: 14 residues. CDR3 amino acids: CASSVTGGSYEQYF. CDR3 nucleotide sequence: TGTGCCAGCAGCGTCACAGGGGGAAGCTACGAGCAGTACTTC.

This CDR3 is CASSLGQGVYEQYF. The CDR3 region has the DNA TGTGCCAGCAGCCTTGGACAGGGTGTCTACGAGCAGTACTTC. The genes are TRBV3-1 and TRBJ2-7; 8 bases fit TRBD1. CDR1 and CDR2 (germline): LGHDT, YNNKEL (reference sequence). The CDR3 consists of 14 residues. The ends lost 4 bases at V and 3 bases at J; junction bases unmatched: 5.

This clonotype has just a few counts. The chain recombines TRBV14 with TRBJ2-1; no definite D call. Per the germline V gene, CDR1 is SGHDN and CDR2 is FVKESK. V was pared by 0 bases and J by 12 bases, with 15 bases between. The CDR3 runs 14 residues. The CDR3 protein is CASSQDSGTFWQFF. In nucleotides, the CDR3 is TGTGCCAGCAGCCAAGATTCGGGCACGTTCTGGCAGTTCTTC.

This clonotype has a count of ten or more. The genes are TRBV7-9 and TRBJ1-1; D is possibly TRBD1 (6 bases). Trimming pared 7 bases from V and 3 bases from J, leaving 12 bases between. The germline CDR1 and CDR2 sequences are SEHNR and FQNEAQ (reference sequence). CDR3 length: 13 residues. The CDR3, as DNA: TGTGCCAGCACCAAGGGGGGCGACACTGAAGCTTTCTTT. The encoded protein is CASTKGGDTEAFF.

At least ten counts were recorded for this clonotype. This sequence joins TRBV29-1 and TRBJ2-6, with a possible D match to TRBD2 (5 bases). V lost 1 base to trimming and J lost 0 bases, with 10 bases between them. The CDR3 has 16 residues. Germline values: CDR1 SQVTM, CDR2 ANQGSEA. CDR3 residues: CSVEAPEASGANVLTF. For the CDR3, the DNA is TGCAGCGTTGAAGCCCCGGAGGCCTCTGGGGCCAACGTCCTGACTTTC.

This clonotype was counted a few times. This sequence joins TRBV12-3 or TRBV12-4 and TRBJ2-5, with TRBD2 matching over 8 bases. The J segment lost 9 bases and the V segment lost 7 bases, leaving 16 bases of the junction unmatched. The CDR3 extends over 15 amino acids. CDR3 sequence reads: CASTGGGPLGRAQYF. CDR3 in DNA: TGTGCCAGCACCGGGGGGGGCCCCCTAGGTAGGGCCCAGTACTTC.

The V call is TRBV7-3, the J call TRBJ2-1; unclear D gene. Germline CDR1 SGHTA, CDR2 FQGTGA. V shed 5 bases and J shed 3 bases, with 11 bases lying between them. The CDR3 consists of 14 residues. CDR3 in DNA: TGTGCCAGCAGCCCCCTCTCTATCTACAATGAGCAGTTCTTC. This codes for CASSPLSIYNEQFF.

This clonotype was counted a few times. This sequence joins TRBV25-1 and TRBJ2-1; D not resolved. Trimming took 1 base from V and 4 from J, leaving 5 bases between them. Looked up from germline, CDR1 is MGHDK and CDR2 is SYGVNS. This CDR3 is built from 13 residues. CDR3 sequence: CASSEWPYNEQFF. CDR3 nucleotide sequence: TGTGCCAGCAGTGAATGGCCGTACAATGAGCAGTTCTTC.

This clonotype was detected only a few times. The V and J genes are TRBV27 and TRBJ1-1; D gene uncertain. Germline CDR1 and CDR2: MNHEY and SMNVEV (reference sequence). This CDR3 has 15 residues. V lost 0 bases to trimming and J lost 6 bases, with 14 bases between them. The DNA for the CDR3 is TGTGCCAGCAGTTTATCGATAGGGTTTAGTCCTGAAGCTTTCTTT. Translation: CASSLSIGFSPEAFF.